This T cell receptor (beta chain) was obtained from a study of T cells in tumors after PD-1 blockade. Method: immunoSEQ multiplex PCR; TCRdb's copy keeps in-frame clones and lacks some. The sample comprises approximately 45,000 clones, approximately 79% of which are singletons, and 8% to 10% rests with the top ten. The CDR3 loop spans 15 amino acids. V shed 2 bases and J shed 2 bases, with 13 bases lying between them. Germline loops: CDR1 MNHNY, CDR2 SVGAGI (reference sequence). This sample comprised PBMCs, obtained before anti-PD-1 therapy. This TCR was recovered from a human donor with advanced basal cell or squamous cell carcinoma (not recorded which). The chain combines TRBV6-6 with TRBJ2-7; no firm D call. The CDR3 bases are TGTGCCAGCAGTTACGGCCCGCAACGAACCTACGAGCAGTACTTC. Amino acid sequence: CASSYGPQRTYEQYF.